This T cell receptor (beta chain) was found in a study of immune evolution from preneoplasia to lung adenocarcinoma. General study results and limits: From normal lung to invasive adenocarcinoma, top clone frequencies appeared to decrease.

Histologic diagnosis was independently verified by two lung pathologists. Notes on this clone: Its matching antigen is unknown.

Germline assignment: CDR1 MNHEY and CDR2 SVGAGI. Trimming cost V 3 bases and J 3 bases; bases outside gene matches: 4. The CDR3 totals 14 residues. Data came from immunoSEQ multiplex PCR; TCRdb stores just in-frame clones and leaves some out. The sample shows under 5,000 clones, roughly 88% of them seen only once. This receptor was obtained from a person in their 70s with lung adenocarcinoma. The chain joins TRBV6-5 to TRBJ2-7; TRBD2 matches 8 bases. The sample was FFPE lung adenocarcinoma in situ tissue. The CDR3 sequence is CASSYRRGDYEQYF. The CDR3, as DNA: TGTGCCAGCAGTTATCGGCGGGGGGACTACGAGCAGTACTTC.